This TCR beta chain is from a study of CD8+ T cells in alopecia areata. Overall study context: The share of scalp area affected provided the severity score for treated patients. Study-wide points: Expanded CD8+ clones among the top 100, and scalp clonality, were significantly decreased by tofacitinib.

Stated treatment: oral pan-JAK inhibitor, 5-10 mg twice daily. Peripheral blood, together with lesional scalp punch biopsies, was collected from alopecia areata patients. Sorting of CD4+ and CD8+ T cells was performed on PBMCs. cDNA prepared by RNA extraction and subsequent reverse transcription served as the template for sequencing. This table comes from immunoSEQ multiplex PCR, and its TCRdb copy is limited to in-frame clones, with some not included. The sample lists 170,000 or so clones, under 60% occurring once. This clone has just a few counts. Its specificity is unknown. The sample holds other DNA sequences that translate to the same CDR3. Germline V gene data show CDR1 as SQVTM and CDR2 as ANQGSEA. The V end was cut by 4 bases, the J end by 3 bases, with 13 bases between. This CDR3 region has 13 residues.

The sequence was obtained from a human donor with alopecia areata. The starting material was CD8+ T cells sorted from blood, obtained at week 24, from a patient treated with tofacitinib. The rearrangement links TRBV29-1 to TRBJ2-7, with D perhaps assigned TRBD1 or TRBD2 (5 bases each). CDR3 DNA: TGCAGCGTTGGTCCGGGGCAAAGCTACGAGCAGTACTTC. Translated, it gives CSVGPGQSYEQYF.